What follows describes a single TCR beta chain. Its antigen is undetermined. These data belong to a study of beta chain features in type 1 diabetes. Notes on the study in general: Researchers report that Type 1 diabetes patients had moderately but significantly shorter TCRB CDR3s across all four CD4+ subsets.

What was sequenced were expressed TCRB transcripts, since all of the isolated RNA had been reverse transcribed. The data were produced by immunoSEQ multiplex PCR, yet TCRdb's version contains in-frame clones alone and is incomplete. The data hold 500,000 to 850,000 clones, with around 15% observed a single time. There are 15 residues in the CDR3. The J segment lost 2 bases and the V segment lost 8 bases, leaving 12 bases of the junction unmatched. Per germline, CDR1 SQVTM and CDR2 ANQGSEA. The V call is TRBV29-1, the J call TRBJ2-1; 7 bases are shared with TRBD2. Material: naive CD4+ T cells from blood. This receptor was taken from a man younger than 35 with type 1 diabetes. The CDR3 region is CSTLGGQDAYNEQFF. DNA of the CDR3: TGCAGCACTTTGGGAGGGCAGGACGCCTACAATGAGCAGTTCTTC.